This T cell receptor beta chain comes out of a study of CD8+ T cells in alopecia areata. Study information: At a dose of 5 to 10 mg twice daily, oral tofacitinib was given to treated patients. Study conclusions and caveats: Mouse data revealed clearer TCR sharing than patient data did, a gap possibly tied to HLA. Clonality exceeded that of normal scalp in lesional scalp, most notably in alopecia totalis/universalis.

Points on this clone: Its antigen is as yet unknown.

After isolation, RNA underwent reverse transcription to generate cDNA as the sequencing template. Sequencing was performed with immunoSEQ multiplex PCR; in TCRdb, only in-frame clones are kept and a portion is missing. This repertoire shows more than 200,000 clones, approximately 65% found once; its top ten account for around 1.3%. This CDR3 is 13 amino acids long. Germline CDR1 and CDR2: SNHLY and FYNNEI. V was pared by 8 bases and J by 6 bases, with 2 bases of the junction left unmatched. The sample's treatment: oral pan-JAK inhibitor, 5-10 mg twice daily. Alopecia areata patients provided lesional scalp punch biopsies and peripheral blood, both collected for the study.

The origin of this receptor is a human donor with alopecia areata. The chain employs TRBV2 and TRBJ2-1; 12 bases match TRBD2. Sequencing was performed on CD4+ T cells sorted from blood, taken between weeks 43 and 45, from a patient treated with tofacitinib. This CDR3 is CASRLAGANEQFF. CDR3 bases: TGTGCCAGCCGACTAGCGGGGGCCAATGAGCAGTTCTTC.